This TCR beta chain was obtained from a study of beta chain features in type 1 diabetes. This clone was observed at least ten times. Its specificity is unknown. Study-wide findings and caveats: Here, the possible influence of HLA type (on TCRB rearrangement) remained unresolved.

Germline loops: CDR1 MGHRA, CDR2 YSYEKL. Trimming stripped 1 base from V and 4 bases from J, with 14 bases between. The CDR3 extends over 16 amino acids. TCRB transcripts that were expressed got sequenced, as all of the isolated RNA had been reverse transcribed. Data came from immunoSEQ multiplex PCR; TCRdb stores just in-frame clones and leaves some out. The table has about 200,000 clones, roughly a tenth seen once. This receptor was obtained from a man aged 18 to 30 in good health. Sequences were obtained from central memory CD4+ T cells from blood. The chain recombines TRBV4-1 with TRBJ2-1; D may correspond to TRBD1 or TRBD2 (5 bases each). In nucleotides, the CDR3 is TGCGCCAGCAGCCAAGGGGGGATCCAATTTTACAATGAGCAGTTCTTC. Its translation is CASSQGGIQFYNEQFF.